Following are 14 T cell receptor beta chains from one sample sequenced in a study of blood T cell repertoires in COVID-19. Here immunoSEQ multiplex PCR was the method, and the copy in TCRdb shows in-frame clones only, minus some. The sample yields 170,000 or so clones, 65% to 85% seen once. Sequencing input: peripheral blood. The receptors derive from a woman aged 60-75 years with acute or convalescent COVID-19.

This sequence joins TRBV7-8 and TRBJ1-2, with D unclear. Germline assignment: CDR1 SGHVS and CDR2 FQNEAQ. V lost 0 bases, J lost 0 bases, and 11 bases lay in between. The CDR3 consists of 16 residues. The CDR3 reads CASSLAAAAPNYGYTF. In nucleotides, the CDR3 is TGTGCCAGCAGCTTAGCGGCTGCGGCTCCTAACTATGGCTACACCTTC.

The chain links TRBV4-3 to TRBJ2-5, with 8 bases aligning to TRBD2. V shed 0 bases, J shed 0 bases, and the junction held 6 bases outside the gene matches. This CDR3 comprises 17 residues. Germline CDR1 is LGHNA and CDR2 is YSLEER. CDR3 in amino acids: CASSQDMTGGYQETQYF. CDR3 bases: TGCGCCAGCAGCCAAGATATGACGGGGGGGTACCAAGAGACCCAGTACTTC.

The rearrangement uses TRBV5-4 and TRBJ1-6, with D possibly being TRBD1 (5 bases). Germline V gives CDR1 SGHNT, CDR2 YYREEE (reference sequence). This CDR3 region has 16 residues. V shed 0 bases and J shed 4 bases, with 11 bases lying between them. The CDR3 sequence: CASSLGTLRYNSPLHF. The CDR3 region has the DNA TGTGCCAGCAGCTTGGGGACACTTCGATATAATTCACCCCTCCACTTT.

The chain uses TRBV5-6 and TRBJ1-1, with a possible D match to TRBD1 (6 bases). The CDR3 covers 13 residues. Germline V gives CDR1 SGHDT, CDR2 YYEEEE. V lost 3 bases, J lost 1 base, and 7 bases lay in between. The CDR3 coding sequence is TGTGCCAGCAGCTGGGGACAGAACACTGAAGCTTTCTTT. Encoded protein: CASSWGQNTEAFF. Combining the CDR3 with reference TRBV5-6 and TRBJ1-1 gives the whole variable domain DAGVTQSPTHLIKTRGQQVTLRCSPKSGHDTVSWYQQALGQGPQFIFQYYEEEERQRGNFPDRFSGHQFPNYSSELNVNALLLGDSALYLCASSWGQNTEAFFGQGTRLTVV.

This clone was observed a single time. V usage is TRBV19 and J usage is TRBJ1-4; possibly TRBD1 for D (6 bases). V was trimmed by 6 bases and J by 5 bases, leaving 13 bases between them. The CDR3 is made up of 14 amino acids. The germline gives CDR1 LNHDA, CDR2 SQIVND (reference sequence). In DNA, the CDR3 is TGTGCCAGTAGCCACAGGGCCCCCAATGAAAAACTGTTTTTT. Residues: CASSHRAPNEKLFF.

V usage is TRBV7-2 and J usage is TRBJ1-4; TRBD1 is a possible D gene (6 bases). The length of the CDR3 is 13 residues. The V and J ends lost 1 base and 7 bases respectively, with 7 bases between them. CDR1 and CDR2 from the germline V gene are SGHTA and FQGNSA. CDR3 coding DNA: TGTGCCAGCAGCTTAGTAGGGGGTGAAAAACTGTTTTTT. Translated: CASSLVGGEKLFF. The full variable domain, completed using reference TRBV7-2 and TRBJ1-4, is GAGVSQSPSNKVTEKGKDVELRCDPISGHTALYWYRQSLGQGLEFLIYFQGNSAPDKSGLPSDRFSAERTGGSVSTLTIQRTQQEDSAVYLCASSLVGGEKLFFGSGTQLSVL.

The J gene is TRBJ1-2, the V gene TRBV24-1, with D possibly matching TRBD1 (6 bases). Germline V lookup: CDR1 KGHDR, CDR2 SFDVKD. The V gene lost 2 bases and the J gene lost 1 base, with 7 bases spanning the gap. The CDR3 has 14 amino acids. The CDR3 protein is CATSDWTVNYGYTF. Written as DNA, the CDR3 is TGTGCCACCAGTGATTGGACAGTTAACTATGGCTACACCTTC.

Concerning this clone: The identical CDR3 is also encoded by other nucleotide sequences in the sample. The chain employs TRBV3-1 (or the pseudogene TRBV3-2) and TRBJ2-7, with no clear D. This CDR3 is built from 13 residues. Germline CDR1 LGHDT, CDR2 YNNKEL (reference sequence). The V gene lost 4 bases and the J gene lost 0 bases, with 7 bases spanning the gap. Written as DNA, the CDR3 is TGTGCCAGCAGCCGTACTGGCTCCTACGAGCAGTACTTC. Its protein is CASSRTGSYEQYF.

The rearrangement links TRBV7-2 to TRBJ1-4, with TRBD1 as a possible D gene (6 bases). Germline CDR1 is SGHTA and CDR2 is FQGNSA. Between the trimmed V and J ends, which lost 5 bases and 0 bases, there was a span of 13 bases. The CDR3 covers 16 residues. In DNA form, the CDR3 reads TGTGCCAGCAGCCGCCGGACAGCTGCAACTAATGAAAAACTGTTTTTT. Translating it yields CASSRRTAATNEKLFF. The variable domain in full, with the rest retrieved from reference TRBV7-2 and TRBJ1-4, is GAGVSQSPSNKVTEKGKDVELRCDPISGHTALYWYRQSLGQGLEFLIYFQGNSAPDKSGLPSDRFSAERTGGSVSTLTIQRTQQEDSAVYLCASSRRTAATNEKLFFGSGTQLSVL.

The V and J genes are TRBV5-1 and TRBJ2-3; 10 bases are a match to TRBD2. Losses at the gene ends were 3 bases for V and 2 bases for J; bases not matched to a gene: 6. The CDR3 extends over 16 amino acids. CDR1 is SGHRS and CDR2 is YFSETQ in the germline V gene. DNA of the CDR3: TGCGCCAGCAGCTCCTTAGCGGGGGGCACCACAGATACGCAGTATTTT. Amino acids: CASSSLAGGTTDTQYF.

This chain connects TRBV6-5 to TRBJ1-2; D gene unclear. V lost 0 bases and J 3 bases, leaving 8 bases between the germline ends. The germline V gene encodes CDR1 MNHEY and CDR2 SVGAGI. The CDR3 length is 14 residues. The CDR3 nucleotides are TGTGCCAGCAGTTACTCTGGGCAGGACTATGGCTACACCTTC. Its protein product is CASSYSGQDYGYTF.

The V call is TRBV10-3, the J call TRBJ1-2; D may be TRBD1 (5 bases). In germline, CDR1 is ENHRY, CDR2 SYGVKD. The CDR3 consists of 13 residues. The V gene lost 8 bases and the J gene lost 4 bases, with 14 bases spanning the gap. The CDR3 nucleotides are TGTGCCATCCACGGGGGGAGTGGCTATGGCTACACCTTC. Its protein is CAIHGGSGYGYTF.

J is TRBJ2-7 and V is TRBV10-3; TRBD2 aligns across 7 bases. The CDR3 spans 15 residues. J gave up 2 bases and V 6 bases, and 10 bases lay outside the gene matches. CDR1 is ENHRY, CDR2 SYGVKD, per germline. This CDR3 is CAISGLERGPYEQYF. The CDR3, as DNA: TGTGCCATCAGCGGACTAGAAAGAGGGCCCTACGAGCAGTACTTC.

The gene calls are TRBV12-3 or TRBV12-4 and TRBJ1-2; 7 bases agree with TRBD1. CDR3 size: 13 residues. The V gene end was trimmed by 8 bases and the J gene end by 5 bases; junction bases not matched to a gene: 8. In DNA, the CDR3 is TGTGCCAGCCATACGGGACAGCATTATGGCTACACCTTC. Translated: CASHTGQHYGYTF.